Described below is a single T cell receptor beta chain sequence and its context. This entry is derived from a study of blood T cell repertoires in COVID-19. Turning to the study itself: The cDNA or gDNA used as material had been derived from T cells, B-cell-depleted T cells, or PBMCs.

The germline V and J ends were trimmed by 6 bases and 3 bases, with 14 bases remaining between them. The CDR3 length is 14 residues. CDR1 and CDR2 (germline): MDHEN, SYDVKM. Original data processing: The assay estimated nucleated cells by amplifying reference gene primers. Assay used: immunoSEQ multiplex PCR; TCRdb lists only in-frame clones, some missing. That table furnishes V, J and clone size, whereas the DNA furnished D and trimming. The sample includes over 200,000 clones, around four fifths of them seen just once. The V gene is TRBV28, the J gene TRBJ1-2; D perhaps matches TRBD1 (5 bases). Sequenced material: peripheral blood. The sequence derives from a man aged 80 or over with acute or convalescent COVID-19. For the CDR3, the DNA is TGTGCCAGCAGCTATCCCAGGGCAGACTATGGCTACACCTTC. It codes for CASSYPRADYGYTF.